This T cell receptor (beta chain) was documented in a study of blood T cell repertoires in COVID-19. The overall study: The United States, Italy and Spain were the sources of the acute and convalescent COVID-19 samples. Sources were T cells, B-cell-depleted T cells, or PBMCs; the material itself was cDNA or gDNA.

The authors' processing: Amplifying reference gene primers gave estimates of nucleated cell counts. Assay used: immunoSEQ multiplex PCR; TCRdb lists only in-frame clones, some missing. V, J and clone size are those of that table, while D and trimming were read from the DNA. The sample has hundreds of thousands of clones, 70% to 90% seen once. This TCR was recovered from a man between 18 and 35 years old with active or convalescent COVID-19. The source material was peripheral blood.

The CDR3 nucleotides read TGTGCCAGTAGTATAGTAGGGACAGTGAACACTGAAGCTTTCTTT. Translated: CASSIVGTVNTEAFF. This chain links TRBV19 with TRBJ1-1, with 7 bases that match TRBD1. Per the germline V gene, CDR1 is LNHDA and CDR2 is SQIVND (reference sequence). This CDR3 spans 15 amino acids. The trim removed 1 base at V and 0 bases at J, leaving 2 bases unmatched.